These T cell receptor beta chains were read from a single sample in a study of T cell changes during pregnancy in multiple sclerosis. The data were produced by immunoSEQ multiplex PCR, yet TCRdb's version contains in-frame clones alone and is incomplete. This sample yields approximately 93,000 clones, of which approximately 90% are seen a single time; 0.95% belongs to the top ten. Sequences were derived from peripheral blood, sampled before pregnancy. These TCRs come from a female donor with multiple sclerosis, enrolled in a pregnancy study. Each CDR3 is given with its conserved first and last residue. The order of the fields is D gene, clone size, J gene, V gene, CDR3 DNA, CDR3 protein. D genes are given only for firm matches. Rows give clone size only sometimes, using once, few, many, or a class for an expanded clone.

d_call: NA
clone_size: NA
j_call: TRBJ2-4
v_call: TRBV27
cdr3_nt: TGTGCCAGCAGTCTGAGACGGGTAGCAAACATTCAGTACTTC
cdr3_aa: CASSLRRVANIQYF

d_call: TRBD2
clone_size: NA
j_call: TRBJ2-1
v_call: TRBV7-9
cdr3_nt: TGTGCCAGCAGCTACCCAGCGGGAACCTACAATGAGCAGTTCTTC
cdr3_aa: CASSYPAGTYNEQFF

d_call: NA
clone_size: NA
j_call: TRBJ2-2
v_call: TRBV5-1
cdr3_nt: TGCGCCAGCAGCTTGAACCCGGACACCGGGGAGCTGTTTTTT
cdr3_aa: CASSLNPDTGELFF

d_call: TRBD2
clone_size: NA
j_call: TRBJ2-1
v_call: TRBV6-5
cdr3_nt: TGTGCCAGCAGTCTCGGACTAGGCAATGAGCAGTTCTTC
cdr3_aa: CASSLGLGNEQFF

d_call: NA
clone_size: once
j_call: TRBJ1-2
v_call: TRBV10-3
cdr3_nt: TGTGCCATCAGATCCGGGACAACGAACTATGGCTACACCTTC
cdr3_aa: CAIRSGTTNYGYTF

d_call: TRBD1
clone_size: NA
j_call: TRBJ1-1
v_call: TRBV5-1
cdr3_nt: TGCGCCAGCAGCCCCGGGACAGGAGCGAGGACTGAAGCTTTCTTT
cdr3_aa: CASSPGTGARTEAFF

d_call: NA
clone_size: NA
j_call: TRBJ2-1
v_call: TRBV6-5
cdr3_nt: TGTGCCAGCAGTTACGAACAGGGCTCCTACAATGAGCAGTTCTTC
cdr3_aa: CASSYEQGSYNEQFF

d_call: TRBD2
clone_size: NA
j_call: TRBJ2-7
v_call: TRBV25-1
cdr3_nt: TGTGCCAGCAGTGAAGAGAGTCGGGAGGGCCCCTACGAGCAGTACTTC
cdr3_aa: CASSEESREGPYEQYF

d_call: TRBD1
clone_size: NA
j_call: TRBJ1-2
v_call: TRBV19
cdr3_nt: TGTGCCAGTAGGGGACAGTCGGGAACCGGCTTATATGGCTACACCTTC
cdr3_aa: CASRGQSGTGLYGYTF

d_call: NA
clone_size: NA
j_call: TRBJ2-3
v_call: TRBV10-3
cdr3_nt: TGTGCCATCAGTGAGACTGGAGGCCAAACGCAGTATTTT
cdr3_aa: CAISETGGQTQYF

d_call: TRBD1
clone_size: NA
j_call: TRBJ2-7
v_call: TRBV7-9
cdr3_nt: TGTGCCAGCAGCTCGATCCAGGACAGGGGCTACGAGCAGTACTTC
cdr3_aa: CASSSIQDRGYEQYF

d_call: NA
clone_size: NA
j_call: TRBJ1-2
v_call: TRBV30
cdr3_nt: TGTGCCTGGACAGGGAACTATGGCTACACCTTC
cdr3_aa: CAWTGNYGYTF

d_call: TRBD1
clone_size: NA
j_call: TRBJ1-6
v_call: TRBV5-1
cdr3_nt: TGCGCCAGCCGGCGACACGAGGGGGCAGGGGCTTCACCCCTCCACTTT
cdr3_aa: CASRRHEGAGASPLHF

d_call: TRBD2
clone_size: NA
j_call: TRBJ2-5
v_call: TRBV15
cdr3_nt: TGTGCCACCAGCAGAGGGGCCTTAGGACTAGCGGTTCAAGAGACCCAGTACTTC
cdr3_aa: CATSRGALGLAVQETQYF

d_call: NA
clone_size: NA
j_call: TRBJ2-3
v_call: TRBV18
cdr3_nt: TGTGCCAGCTCAGGGGGCAGCACAGATACGCAGTATTTT
cdr3_aa: CASSGGSTDTQYF